What follows are 12 T cell receptor beta chains derived from one specimen sequenced in a study of cytomegalovirus exposure and HLA in healthy donors. Generated by immunoSEQ multiplex PCR, the TCRdb table keeps only in-frame clones and is missing some. The profile shows tens of thousands of clones, more than 80% of them singletons. Input material: PBMCs. All receptors come from a woman aged 18-35 years in good health and CMV-seronegative.

To note about this clone: A read error may produce the germline difference seen at one junction end. V gene TRBV7-2 combines with J gene TRBJ2-1; 10 bases fit TRBD2. CDR1 and CDR2 (germline): SGHTA, FQGNSA. The length of the CDR3 is 15 residues. In nucleotides, the CDR3 is TGTGCCAGCAGGTTAGGGGGACTAGCGTTCTTTGAGCAGTTCTTC. This sequence encodes CASRLGGLAFFEQFF.

The chain joins TRBV18 to TRBJ2-3; D might be TRBD2 (6 bases). V lost 3 bases, J lost 4 bases, and 14 bases lay in between. Looked up from germline, CDR1 is KGHSH and CDR2 is LQKENI. CDR3 length: 15 amino acids. CDR3 sequence (DNA): TGTGCCAGCTCACCTCAGGAGGGTCGGGCAGATACGCAGTATTTT. This translates into CASSPQEGRADTQYF.

This rearrangement joins TRBV5-8 to TRBJ2-1; 12 bases agree with TRBD2. V lost 6 bases to trimming and J lost 7 bases; unmatched junction nucleotides: 11. CDR3 length: 16 residues. Germline-derived CDR1 and CDR2 are SGHTS and YDEGEE. CDR3 loop: CASTPLAGGLKNEQFF. CDR3 sequence (DNA): TGTGCCAGCACCCCCCTAGCGGGAGGGTTAAAGAATGAGCAGTTCTTC.

This chain links TRBV13 with TRBJ2-7; 7 bases fit TRBD1. Losses at the gene ends were 5 bases for V and 4 bases for J; bases not matched to a gene: 8. Germline V gene sequence: CDR1 PRHDT, CDR2 FYEKMQ (reference sequence). The CDR3 consists of 14 residues. The CDR3 DNA follows: TGTGCCAGCAGCGCAGCCGACAGGGTGTACGAGCAGTACTTC. Translated: CASSAADRVYEQYF.

This chain links TRBV28 with TRBJ1-5, with D unresolved. Germline lookup yields CDR1 MDHEN and CDR2 SYDVKM. Between the trimmed V and J ends, which lost 2 bases and 4 bases, there was a span of 6 bases. CDR3 length equals 13 residues. The chain's CDR3 is CASSLLRNQPQHF. DNA of the CDR3: TGTGCCAGCAGTTTACTCAGAAATCAGCCCCAGCATTTT.

V and J are TRBV2 and TRBJ1-1; unclear D gene. Looked up from germline, CDR1 is SNHLY and CDR2 is FYNNEI. Between the trimmed V and J ends, which lost 10 bases and 5 bases, there was a span of 23 bases. The CDR3 spans 15 residues. CDR3 residues: CAKDPDFESNTEAFF. CDR3 sequence (DNA): TGTGCCAAAGATCCGGACTTTGAAAGTAATACTGAAGCTTTCTTT.

This chain joins TRBV7-2 and TRBJ1-2, with TRBD1 matching over 7 bases. V lost 0 bases to trimming and J lost 8 bases; unmatched junction nucleotides: 3. Germline V lookup: CDR1 SGHTA, CDR2 FQGNSA. The CDR3 is 13 amino acids. In DNA, the CDR3 is TGTGCCAGCAGCTTAGCTCCGGGACAGGGCTACACCTTC. Translation: CASSLAPGQGYTF.

The V call is TRBV4-3, the J call TRBJ2-2; possible D gene TRBD2, 5 bases. The germline CDR1 and CDR2 sequences are LGHNA and YSLEER. Trimming removed 0 bases from V and 4 bases from J, with 9 bases in between. There are 15 residues in the CDR3. The CDR3 DNA follows: TGCGCCAGCAGCCAAGACGAGGGCGTCACCGGGGAGCTGTTTTTT. Its protein is CASSQDEGVTGELFF.

The chain couples TRBV9 to TRBJ2-2; 7 positions agree with TRBD2. Germline assignment: CDR1 SGDLS and CDR2 YYNGEE. The CDR3 sequence is 18 residues long. Trimming removed 0 bases from V and 3 bases from J; junction bases left unmatched: 11. CDR3 DNA: TGTGCCAGCAGCGTAGGTCGAGCGGGGAGCTCTCACACCGGGGAGCTGTTTTTT. Protein: CASSVGRAGSSHTGELFF.

This chain uses TRBV7-9 with TRBJ1-5; D is perhaps TRBD1 (6 bases). This CDR3 spans 13 amino acids. With 1 base removed from V and 7 bases from J, the gap between germline ends came to 8 bases. The V gene's germline CDR1 is SEHNR and CDR2 FQNEAQ (reference sequence). The CDR3 DNA sequence: TGTGCCAGCAGCTTAGGGGGGGGCCAGCCCCAGCATTTT. Its protein product is CASSLGGGQPQHF.

This clone was picked up one time. This chain joins TRBV29-1 and TRBJ1-2, with D possibly being TRBD1 (6 bases). The CDR3 runs to 13 residues. With 4 bases removed from V and 4 bases from J, the gap between germline ends came to 13 bases. In germline, CDR1 is SQVTM, CDR2 ANQGSEA. The CDR3 reads CSVVSTGPYGYTF. In DNA, the CDR3 is TGCAGCGTTGTTTCGACAGGCCCCTATGGCTACACCTTC.

The J gene is TRBJ2-7, the V gene TRBV9, with 9 bases fitting TRBD2. The V gene's germline CDR1 is SGDLS and CDR2 YYNGEE. This CDR3 has 18 amino acids. J gave up 6 bases and V 0 bases, and 16 bases lay outside the gene matches. CDR3 sequence: CASSVGPGGGADLREQYF. The CDR3, as DNA: TGTGCCAGCAGCGTAGGACCGGGCGGGGGGGCCGACTTACGCGAGCAGTACTTC.